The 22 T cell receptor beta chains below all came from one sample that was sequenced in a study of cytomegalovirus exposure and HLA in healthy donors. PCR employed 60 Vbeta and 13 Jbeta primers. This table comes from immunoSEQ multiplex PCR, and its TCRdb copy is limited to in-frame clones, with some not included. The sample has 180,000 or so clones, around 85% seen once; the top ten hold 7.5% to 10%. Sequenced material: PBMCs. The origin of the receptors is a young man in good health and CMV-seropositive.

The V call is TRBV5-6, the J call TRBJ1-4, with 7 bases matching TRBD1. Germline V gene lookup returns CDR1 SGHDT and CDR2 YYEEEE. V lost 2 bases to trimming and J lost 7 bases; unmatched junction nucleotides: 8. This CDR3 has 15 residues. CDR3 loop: CASSFQQGRSEKLFF. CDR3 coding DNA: TGTGCCAGCAGCTTTCAACAGGGGAGGAGTGAAAAACTGTTTTTT.

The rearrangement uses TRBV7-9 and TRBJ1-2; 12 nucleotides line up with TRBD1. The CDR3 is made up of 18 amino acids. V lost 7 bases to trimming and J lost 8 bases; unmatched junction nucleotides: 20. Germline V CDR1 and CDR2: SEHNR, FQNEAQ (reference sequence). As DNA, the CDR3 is TGTGCCAGCACCAACTTAGGGACAGGGGGCGCTAGGGGGAGCGGCTACACCTTC. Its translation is CASTNLGTGGARGSGYTF.

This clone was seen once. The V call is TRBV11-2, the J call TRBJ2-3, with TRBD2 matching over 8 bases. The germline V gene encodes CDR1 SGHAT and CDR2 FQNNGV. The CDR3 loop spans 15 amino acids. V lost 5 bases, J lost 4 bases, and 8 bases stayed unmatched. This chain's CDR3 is CASSDPRGGADTQYF. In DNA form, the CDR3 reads TGTGCCAGCAGCGACCCCCGGGGGGGCGCAGATACGCAGTATTTT.

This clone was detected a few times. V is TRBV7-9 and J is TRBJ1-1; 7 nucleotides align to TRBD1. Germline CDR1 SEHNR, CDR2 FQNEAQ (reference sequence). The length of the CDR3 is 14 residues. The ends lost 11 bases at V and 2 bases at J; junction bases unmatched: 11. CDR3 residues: CAWSRVGGNTEAFF. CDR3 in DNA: TGTGCCTGGAGCCGGGTAGGGGGCAACACTGAAGCTTTCTTT.

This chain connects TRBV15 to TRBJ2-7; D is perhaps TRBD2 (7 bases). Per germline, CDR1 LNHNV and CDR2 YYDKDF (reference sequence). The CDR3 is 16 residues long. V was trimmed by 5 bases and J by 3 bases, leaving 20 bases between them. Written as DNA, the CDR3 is TGTGCCACCAGCGGTCCCCCTGGGGGGGGCGTCTACGAGCAGTACTTC. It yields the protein CATSGPPGGGVYEQYF.

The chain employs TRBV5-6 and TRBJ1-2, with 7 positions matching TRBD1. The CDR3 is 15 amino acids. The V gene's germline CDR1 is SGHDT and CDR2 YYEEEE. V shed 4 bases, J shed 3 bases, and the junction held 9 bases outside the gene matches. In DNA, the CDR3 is TGTGCCAGCAGCCAACAGGGGCTCAGGCACTATGGCTACACCTTC. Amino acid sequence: CASSQQGLRHYGYTF.

The CDR3 loop reads CASSLGQGGEQYF. The CDR3 DNA reads TGCGCCAGCAGCTTGGGGCAGGGTGGAGAGCAGTACTTC. The rearrangement joins TRBV5-1 to TRBJ2-7; the D gene is possibly TRBD1 (5 bases). V shed 0 bases and J shed 7 bases, with 11 bases lying between them. CDR1 is SGHRS and CDR2 is YFSETQ in the germline V gene. This CDR3 is built from 13 residues.

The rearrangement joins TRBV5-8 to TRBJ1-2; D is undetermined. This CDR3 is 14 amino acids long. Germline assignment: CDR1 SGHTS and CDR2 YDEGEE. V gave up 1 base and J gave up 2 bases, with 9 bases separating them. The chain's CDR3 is CASSLYQINYGYTF. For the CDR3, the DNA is TGTGCCAGCAGCTTGTATCAGATCAACTATGGCTACACCTTC.

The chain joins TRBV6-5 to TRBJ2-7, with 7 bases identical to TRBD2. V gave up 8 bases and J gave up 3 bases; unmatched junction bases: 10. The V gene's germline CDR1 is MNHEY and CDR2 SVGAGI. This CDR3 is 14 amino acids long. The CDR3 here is CASAIGGVGYEQYF. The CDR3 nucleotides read TGTGCCAGCGCCATTGGGGGGGTTGGCTACGAGCAGTACTTC.

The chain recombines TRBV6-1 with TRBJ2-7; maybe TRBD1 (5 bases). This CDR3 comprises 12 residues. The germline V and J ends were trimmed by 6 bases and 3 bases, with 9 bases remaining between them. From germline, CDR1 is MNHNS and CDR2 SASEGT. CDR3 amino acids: CASSRVGYEQYF. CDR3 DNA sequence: TGTGCCAGCAGCAGGGTTGGCTACGAGCAGTACTTC.

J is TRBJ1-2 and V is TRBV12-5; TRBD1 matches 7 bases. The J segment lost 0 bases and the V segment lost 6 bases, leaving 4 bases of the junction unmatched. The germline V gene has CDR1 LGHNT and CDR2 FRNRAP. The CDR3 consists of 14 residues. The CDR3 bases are TGTGCTAGTGGGGGGGACAGTCCTAACTATGGCTACACCTTC. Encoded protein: CASGGDSPNYGYTF.

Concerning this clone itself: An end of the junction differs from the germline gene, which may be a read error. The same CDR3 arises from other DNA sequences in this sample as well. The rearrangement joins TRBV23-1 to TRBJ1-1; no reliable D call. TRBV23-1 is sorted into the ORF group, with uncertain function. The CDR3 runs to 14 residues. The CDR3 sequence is CASSLRVDNTEAFF. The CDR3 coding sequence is TGCGCCAGCAGCCTACGGGTTGATAACACCGAAGCTTTCTTT.

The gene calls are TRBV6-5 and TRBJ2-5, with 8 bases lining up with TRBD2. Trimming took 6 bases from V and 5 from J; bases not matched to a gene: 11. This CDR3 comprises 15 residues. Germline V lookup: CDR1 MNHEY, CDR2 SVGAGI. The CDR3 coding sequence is TGTGCCAGCAGGCCGCCCGGGGGGGGCGGGGAGACCCAGTACTTC. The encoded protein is CASRPPGGGGETQYF.

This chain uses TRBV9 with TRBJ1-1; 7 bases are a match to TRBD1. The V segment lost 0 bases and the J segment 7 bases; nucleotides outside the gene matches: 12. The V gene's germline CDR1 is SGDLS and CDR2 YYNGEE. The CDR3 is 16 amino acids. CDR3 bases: TGTGCCAGCAGCGTAGTAGGACAGGCAACCTCCCATGAAGCTTTCTTT. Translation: CASSVVGQATSHEAFF.

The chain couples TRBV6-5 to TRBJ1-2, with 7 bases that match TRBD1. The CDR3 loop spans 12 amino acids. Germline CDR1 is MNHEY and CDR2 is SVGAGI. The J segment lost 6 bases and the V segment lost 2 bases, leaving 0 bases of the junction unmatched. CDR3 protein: CASSYGTDGYTF. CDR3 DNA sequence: TGTGCCAGCAGTTACGGGACAGATGGCTACACCTTC.

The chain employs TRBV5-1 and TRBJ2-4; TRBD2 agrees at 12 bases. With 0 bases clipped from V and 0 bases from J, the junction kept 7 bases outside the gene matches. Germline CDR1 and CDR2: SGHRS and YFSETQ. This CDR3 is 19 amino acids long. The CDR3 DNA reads TGCGCCAGCAGCTTGGGGTCTAGCGGGGGGGTTCTAGCCAAAAACATTCAGTACTTC. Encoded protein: CASSLGSSGGVLAKNIQYF.

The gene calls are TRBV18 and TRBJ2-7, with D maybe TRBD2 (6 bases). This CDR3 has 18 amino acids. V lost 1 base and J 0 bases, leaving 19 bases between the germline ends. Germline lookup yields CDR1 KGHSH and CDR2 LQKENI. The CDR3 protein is CASSPLGHGRGPSYEQYF. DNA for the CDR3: TGTGCCAGCTCACCACTTGGCCACGGGCGGGGCCCCTCCTACGAGCAGTACTTC.

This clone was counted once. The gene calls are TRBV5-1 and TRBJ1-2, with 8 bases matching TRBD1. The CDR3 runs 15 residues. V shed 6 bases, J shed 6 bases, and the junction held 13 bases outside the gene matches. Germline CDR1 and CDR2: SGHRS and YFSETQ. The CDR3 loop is CASNVLPGQVDGYTF. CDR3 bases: TGCGCCAGCAACGTACTTCCGGGACAGGTTGATGGCTACACCTTC. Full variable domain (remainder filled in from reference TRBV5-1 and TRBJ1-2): KAGVTQTPRYLIKTRGQQVTLSCSPISGHRSVSWYQQTPGQGLQFLFEYFSETQRNKGNFPGRFSGRQFSNSRSEMNVSTLELGDSALYLCASNVLPGQVDGYTFGSGTRLTVV.

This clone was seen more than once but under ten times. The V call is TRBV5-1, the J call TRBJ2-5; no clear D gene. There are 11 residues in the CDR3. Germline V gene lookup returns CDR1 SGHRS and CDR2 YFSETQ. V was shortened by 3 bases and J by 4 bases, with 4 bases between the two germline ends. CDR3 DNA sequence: TGCGCCAGCAGCTCCTCAGAGACCCAGTACTTC. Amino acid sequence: CASSSSETQYF.

The CDR3 sequence: CASSRQGAPYGYTF. The CDR3 region has the DNA TGTGCCAGCAGTCGACAGGGTGCACCATATGGCTACACCTTC. The genes are TRBV27 and TRBJ1-2; the match to TRBD1 covers 7 bases. The germline gives CDR1 MNHEY, CDR2 SMNVEV (reference sequence). Germline trimming cut 5 bases from V and 5 bases from J; bases unmatched to any gene: 8. CDR3 size: 14 residues.

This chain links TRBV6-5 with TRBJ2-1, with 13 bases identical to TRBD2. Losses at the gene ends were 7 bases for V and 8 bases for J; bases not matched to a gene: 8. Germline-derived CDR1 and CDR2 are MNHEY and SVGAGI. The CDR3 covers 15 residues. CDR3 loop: CASNALAGGLDEQFF. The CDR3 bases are TGTGCCAGCAACGCACTAGCGGGGGGGCTCGATGAGCAGTTCTTC.

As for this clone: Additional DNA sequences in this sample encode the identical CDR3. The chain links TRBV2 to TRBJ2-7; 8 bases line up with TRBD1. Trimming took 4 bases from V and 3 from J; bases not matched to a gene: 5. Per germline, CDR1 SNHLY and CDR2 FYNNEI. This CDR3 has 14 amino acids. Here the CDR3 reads CASSAGQGGYEQYF. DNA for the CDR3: TGTGCCAGCAGTGCCGGACAGGGAGGCTACGAGCAGTACTTC.